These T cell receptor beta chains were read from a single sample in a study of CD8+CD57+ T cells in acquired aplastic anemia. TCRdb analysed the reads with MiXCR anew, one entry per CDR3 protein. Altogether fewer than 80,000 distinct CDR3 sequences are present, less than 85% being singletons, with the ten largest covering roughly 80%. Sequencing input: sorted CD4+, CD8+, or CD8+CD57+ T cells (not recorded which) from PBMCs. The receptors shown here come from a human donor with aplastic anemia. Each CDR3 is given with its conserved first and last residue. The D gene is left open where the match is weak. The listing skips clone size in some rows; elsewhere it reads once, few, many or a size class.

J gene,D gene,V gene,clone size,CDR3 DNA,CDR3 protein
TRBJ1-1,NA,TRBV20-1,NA,TGCAGTGCCGCACCCCGGGGGCGAGTCTCTTACTTGAACACTGAAGCTTTCTTT,CSAAPRGRVSYLNTEAFF
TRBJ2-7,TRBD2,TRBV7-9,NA,TGTGCCAGCGGGAGGGGAGGAACCTACGAGCAGTACTTC,CASGRGGTYEQYF
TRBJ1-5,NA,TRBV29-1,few,TGCAGCGTTGAAGAAAAGGTGGTGCAGGGCAATCAGCCCCAGCATTTT,CSVEEKVVQGNQPQHF
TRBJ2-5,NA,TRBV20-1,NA,TGCAGTGCTGGCAGACTAGGAGAGACCCAGTACTTC,CSAGRLGETQYF
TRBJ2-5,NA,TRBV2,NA,TGTGCCAGCAGTCAGCAGGGGTTTGGGGAGACCCAGTACTTC,CASSQQGFGETQYF
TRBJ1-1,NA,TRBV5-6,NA,TGTGCCAGCAGCTTTGTGGGGAGCACTGAAGCTTTCTTT,CASSFVGSTEAFF
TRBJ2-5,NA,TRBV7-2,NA,TGTGCCAGCAGCCGGGACCGAGAGACCCAGTACTTC,CASSRDRETQYF
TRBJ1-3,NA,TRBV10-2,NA,TGCGCCAGCAGTGGAACGAGCTCTGGAAACACCATATATTTT,CASSGTSSGNTIYF
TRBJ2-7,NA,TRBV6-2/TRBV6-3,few,TGTGCCAGCACCGCCCCGGGACAAGATACCTACGAGCAGTACTTC,CASTAPGQDTYEQYF
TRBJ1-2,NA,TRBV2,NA,TGTGCCAGCAGTGAACTCGGGGGCAATGGCTACACCTTC,CASSELGGNGYTF
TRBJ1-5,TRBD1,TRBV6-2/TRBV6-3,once,TGTGCCAGCAGAAAACAGGGGGCAGGTCAGCCCCAGCATTTT,CASRKQGAGQPQHF
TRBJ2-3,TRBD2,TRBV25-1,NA,TGTGCCAGCATGAGGGTTAGCGGGAGCACAGATACGCAGTATTTT,CASMRVSGSTDTQYF
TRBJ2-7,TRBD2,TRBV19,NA,TGTGCCAGTAGTATACAGCGGACTAGGATGGACGAGCAGTACTTC,CASSIQRTRMDEQYF
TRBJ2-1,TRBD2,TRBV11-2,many,TGTGCCAGCAGCTTAGGACTAGCCACATACGTCAACAATGAGCAGTTCTTC,CASSLGLATYVNNEQFF
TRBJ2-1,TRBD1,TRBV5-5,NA,TGTGCCAGCAGCTTGGCCGGACAGGGGGATGAGCAGTTCTTC,CASSLAGQGDEQFF
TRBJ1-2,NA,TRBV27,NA,TGTGCCAGCAGTTTAAAGGGACTAAACTATGGCTACACCTTC,CASSLKGLNYGYTF
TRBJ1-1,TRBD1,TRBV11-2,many,TGTGCCAGCAGCTTCATGACAGGGAGGAACACTGAAGCTTTCTTT,CASSFMTGRNTEAFF
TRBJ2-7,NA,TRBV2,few,TGTGCCAGCAGAAGGACGGCCGAGTACGAGCAGTACTTC,CASRRTAEYEQYF
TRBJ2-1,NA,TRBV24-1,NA,TGTGCCACCAGTGATGGGGGTCGCAATGAGCAGTTCTTC,CATSDGGRNEQFF
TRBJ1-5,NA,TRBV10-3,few,TGTGCCATCAGTCTGACAGGAGAAGGTCAGCCCCAGCATTTT,CAISLTGEGQPQHF
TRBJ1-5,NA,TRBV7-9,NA,TGTGCCAGCAGCTTAGGACGGAATAGCAATCAGCCCCAGCATTTT,CASSLGRNSNQPQHF
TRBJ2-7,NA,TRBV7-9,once,TGTGCCAGCAGCCATGACAGCTCCTACGAGCAGTACTTC,CASSHDSSYEQYF